This T cell receptor (beta chain) derives from a study of T-cell reconstitution after alpha-beta-depleted transplantation in children. This clonotype has just a few counts. What it binds is not known. Study results and limitations: Reports say that about two months after transplant, the alpha-beta T cells came out of several hundred graft clones that had expanded.

Preparing the TCRbeta library involved the use of unique molecular identifiers. TCRdb re-derived calls from the PCR reads in MiXCR, one entry per CDR3 protein. The sample includes about 120,000 distinct CDR3 sequences, roughly 24% seen only once; the top ten take roughly 10%. The specimen was PBMCs, mostly from graft donor cells, collected 180 days after TCRalphabeta/CD19-depleted stem cell transplant. This clonotype was sampled from a male patient aged 2 to 9 who had a stem cell transplant for chronic granulomatous disease, so the T cells may come from the graft donor.

This CDR3 reads CSARELVRSYEQYF. In nucleotides, the CDR3 is TGCAGTGCTAGGGAACTAGTCCGCTCCTACGAGCAGTACTTC. J is TRBJ2-7 and V is TRBV20-1; D perhaps matches TRBD2 (5 bases). CDR1 DFQATT and CDR2 SNEGSKA come from the germline V gene (reference sequence). The CDR3 runs 14 residues. V shed 3 bases and J shed 0 bases, with 12 bases lying between them.